Listed below are T cell receptor beta chains from one sample, sequenced in a study of blood T cell repertoires in COVID-19. The table came from immunoSEQ multiplex PCR; TCRdb's copy has only in-frame clones and leaves some out. The table lists about 24,000 clones, about 88% of them singletons. The specimen was peripheral blood. The receptors stem from a human donor with acute or convalescent COVID-19. The donor label of this sample is uncertain. The CDR3 runs from the conserved cysteine through the conserved F or W. A D gene is named only where the DNA matches it firmly. The listing skips clone size in some rows; elsewhere it reads once, few, many or a size class.

TRBJ2-3	NA	TRBV10-1	TRBD2	TGCGCCAGCAGTGAGACTAGCGGGCGCACAGATACGCAGTATTTT	CASSETSGRTDTQYF
TRBJ1-2	once	TRBV25-1	TRBD1	TGTGCCAGCAGTGAATATACAGGGGGCGGCTACACCTTC	CASSEYTGGGYTF
TRBJ1-5	NA	TRBV2	NA	TGTGCCAGCAGTGTCGGAGGGACTAATCAGCCCCAGCATTTT	CASSVGGTNQPQHF
TRBJ1-5	NA	TRBV6-6	NA	TGTGCCAGCGAGGGGGTTTCAAGCAATCAGCCCCAGCATTTT	CASEGVSSNQPQHF
TRBJ1-5	NA	TRBV11-2	NA	TGTGCCAGCAGCTTAGGGGGGGAGGTCAATCAGCCCCAGCATTTT	CASSLGGEVNQPQHF
TRBJ1-1	NA	TRBV6-6	NA	TGTGCCAGCAGCTTGACAGGGAACACTGAAGCTTTCTTT	CASSLTGNTEAFF
TRBJ1-1	NA	TRBV29-1	TRBD1	TGCAGCGTTACGCGGGACAGGGGAGGGGTCACTGAAGCTTTCTTT	CSVTRDRGGVTEAFF
TRBJ2-7	NA	TRBV4-1	TRBD2	TGCGCCAGCAGCCAAGATTGGTCTACGTGCGGGAGGTCCTACGAGCAGTACTTC	CASSQDWSTCGRSYEQYF
TRBJ2-1	NA	TRBV15	TRBD2	TGTGCCACCAGCAGAGATATGGGAGGGTTTGGTGAGCAGTTCTTC	CATSRDMGGFGEQFF
TRBJ2-3	NA	TRBV19	NA	TGTGCCAGTAGTATAGGGGCAGCCACAGATACGCAGTATTTT	CASSIGAATDTQYF
TRBJ1-1	once	TRBV28	TRBD1	TGTGCCACCTATCGGACAGGCGGGGTCAATGAAGCTTTCTTT	CATYRTGGVNEAFF
TRBJ2-1	NA	TRBV6-6	NA	TGTGCCAGCAGTCGAGAGCTAGCGGAGGGGGAGTTCTTC	CASSRELAEGEFF
TRBJ2-7	few	TRBV2	NA	TGTGCCAGCGAGGCCTACGGGCAGTACTTC	CASEAYGQYF
TRBJ1-5	NA	TRBV19	TRBD1	TGTGCCAGTACAGGGGGCTTTGGCCAGCCCCAGCATTTT	CASTGGFGQPQHF
TRBJ1-2	NA	TRBV9	TRBD1	TGTGCCAGCAGCCTGGAGGGGGCAAGTGGCTACACCTTC	CASSLEGASGYTF
TRBJ2-1	NA	TRBV11-2	NA	TGTGCCAGCAGCTTAGGCGGGCCGAGTAATGAGCAGTTCTTC	CASSLGGPSNEQFF
TRBJ2-1	once	TRBV5-4	TRBD2	TGTGCCAGCAGCCCCGCTAGCGGGGGAGACAATGAGCAGTTCTTC	CASSPASGGDNEQFF
TRBJ1-2	NA	TRBV19	TRBD1	TGTGCCAGTAGTAGGGACAGGGTAATCGGTGGCTACACCTTC	CASSRDRVIGGYTF
TRBJ2-7	NA	TRBV6-2/TRBV6-3	TRBD2	TGTGCCAGCAGTTACCCGGCTAGCGGGGGGGCGTACGAGCAGTACTTC	CASSYPASGGAYEQYF
TRBJ1-1	NA	TRBV4-1	NA	TGCGCCAGCAGCCCTGGAGCGTTGAACACTGAAGCTTTCTTT	CASSPGALNTEAFF
TRBJ2-2	few	TRBV27	TRBD1	TGTGCCAGCACCCCTACAGGGGGACGTGGCACCGGGGAGCTGTTTTTT	CASTPTGGRGTGELFF
TRBJ2-7	few	TRBV7-9	NA	TGTGCCAGCAGCCGGGACTTCGGAACCTACGAGCAGTACTTC	CASSRDFGTYEQYF
TRBJ1-1	NA	TRBV11-2	TRBD1	TGTGCCAGCAGCTTCCGGACAGGGGGCAATAGTCGCACTGAAGCTTTCTTT	CASSFRTGGNSRTEAFF
TRBJ1-1	NA	TRBV5-4	TRBD1	TGTGCCAGCAGCTCCGGACAGGGGGCGAAGAACACTGAAGCTTTCTTT	CASSSGQGAKNTEAFF
TRBJ1-1	NA	TRBV27	TRBD1	TGTGCCAGCAGTCTGAGACAGGGGAGGGCTTTCTTT	CASSLRQGRAFF
TRBJ2-1	NA	TRBV5-1	TRBD2	TGCGCCAGCGGGGCGGGAGGGGACTCCTACAATGAGCAGTTCTTC	CASGAGGDSYNEQFF
TRBJ2-3	NA	TRBV6-5	TRBD2	TGTGCCAGCAGCCGTAGCGGGCTCACAGATACGCAGTATTTT	CASSRSGLTDTQYF
TRBJ1-2	NA	TRBV2	TRBD1	TGTGCCAGCAGTACCGGGACAGGGAGGCATGGCTACACCTTC	CASSTGTGRHGYTF
TRBJ1-2	NA	TRBV2	NA	TGTGCCAGCAGAGATATCACAAGACGGGTAAACTATGGCTACACCTTC	CASRDITRRVNYGYTF
TRBJ2-5	NA	TRBV7-8	TRBD2	TGTGCCAGCAGCTTAGCGGGGCTAGCGGTGTACCAAGAGACCCAGTACTTC	CASSLAGLAVYQETQYF
TRBJ2-2	NA	TRBV11-1	TRBD1	TGTGCCACACCCAGACAGGGTCTTAACACCGGGGAGCTGTTTTTT	CATPRQGLNTGELFF
TRBJ1-6	NA	TRBV9	NA	TGTGCCAGCAGCGGACAGGTTGATAATTCACCCCTCCACTTT	CASSGQVDNSPLHF
TRBJ2-7	NA	TRBV2	NA	TGTGCCAGCAGTTCCGACATTTACGAGCAGTACTTC	CASSSDIYEQYF
TRBJ1-3	NA	TRBV27	TRBD1	TGTGCCAGCTCCCGAGGGGGCGGAATCTCTGGAAACACCATATATTTT	CASSRGGGISGNTIYF
TRBJ1-1	NA	TRBV25-1	NA	TGTGCCAGCAAGAGCGAACGGCTGAACACTGAAGCTTTCTTT	CASKSERLNTEAFF
TRBJ2-4	once	TRBV4-1	NA	TGCGCCAGCAGCCTCTGGGGCCCTGGGTTTGCTACCAAAAACATTCAGTACTTC	CASSLWGPGFATKNIQYF
TRBJ2-3	NA	TRBV15	TRBD2	TGTGCCACCAGCAGAGATTTGACGGGAGGGAGTGGCACAGATACGCAGTATTTT	CATSRDLTGGSGTDTQYF
TRBJ1-1	NA	TRBV6-5	TRBD1	TGTGCCAGCAGTTCCGGGACAGGGAACACTGAAGCTTTCTTT	CASSSGTGNTEAFF
TRBJ2-3	NA	TRBV9	NA	TGTGCCAGCAGCGTAGTAGGGGGGGGCTCCCCAGATACGCAGTATTTT	CASSVVGGGSPDTQYF
TRBJ1-1	NA	TRBV6-5	TRBD1	TGTGCCAGCAGTTCACAGGGGGTGAACACTGAAGCTTTCTTT	CASSSQGVNTEAFF
TRBJ2-1	NA	TRBV3-1/TRBV3-2	TRBD1	TGTGCCAGCACCCCGAAAAAGTTCCAGGGGGTTGATGAGCAGTTCTTC	CASTPKKFQGVDEQFF
TRBJ2-4	NA	TRBV4-1	TRBD1	TGCGCCAGCAGCCGCCCGGGACAGGAAAACATTCAGTACTTC	CASSRPGQENIQYF
TRBJ2-5	NA	TRBV5-4	TRBD1	TGTGCCAGCAGCTTGGTCTCGGGACAGGGTTTCGAGACCCAGTACTTC	CASSLVSGQGFETQYF
TRBJ1-5	NA	TRBV28	NA	TGTGCCAGCAGAATAACCCCCATGAGGGCGAATCAGCCCCAGCATTTT	CASRITPMRANQPQHF
TRBJ1-1	NA	TRBV6-2/TRBV6-3	NA	TGTGCCAGCAGTTGGGGGGACCTGAACACTGAAGCTTTCTTT	CASSWGDLNTEAFF
TRBJ1-3	once	TRBV5-1	NA	TGCGCCAGCAGCTACGCCTCCACAGGTTCTGGAAACACCATATATTTT	CASSYASTGSGNTIYF
TRBJ1-6	NA	TRBV28	NA	TGTGCCACCGGGGTAGGTAATTCACCCCTCCACTTT	CATGVGNSPLHF
TRBJ2-3	once	TRBV4-1	TRBD2	TGCGCCAGCAGCCACCTCCCCGGTGGCGGGGGGGCCACAGATACGCAGTATTTT	CASSHLPGGGGATDTQYF
TRBJ2-7	NA	TRBV5-4	TRBD1	TGTGCCAGCAGCTTGGTCGGGACAGGGCAGGGCGAGCAGTACTTC	CASSLVGTGQGEQYF
TRBJ2-2	NA	TRBV19	TRBD2	TGTGCCAGTAGTACCCAACTAGCGGGAGGGGTCACCGGGGAGCTGTTTTTT	CASSTQLAGGVTGELFF
TRBJ2-2	few	TRBV7-9	NA	TGTGCCAGCAGCCTAGTCGGGGGTGCCGGGGAGCTGTTTTTT	CASSLVGGAGELFF
TRBJ2-5	NA	TRBV11-3	TRBD1	TGTGCCAGCAGCTCGGGGACAGGGGCCGGGGAGACCCAGTACTTC	CASSSGTGAGETQYF
TRBJ2-2	NA	TRBV7-7	NA	TGTGCCAGCAGCCATCCCACCGGGGAGCTGTTTTTT	CASSHPTGELFF
TRBJ1-6	NA	TRBV30	NA	TGTGCCCTAAGGACAGAGCCTAATTCACCCCTCCACTTT	CALRTEPNSPLHF